These T cell receptor beta chains were read from a single sample in a study of identical twins. TCRdb independently ran MiXCR on the 5' RACE reads; one entry per CDR3 protein. This sample has approximately 670,000 distinct CDR3 sequences; over 5% occur once, and the top ten carry 1.5% to 2%. Specimen: naive T cells sorted from blood. These receptors were taken from a young man in good health. Each CDR3 is given with its conserved first and last residue. Fields, in order: clone size, D gene, V gene, J gene, CDR3 protein, CDR3 DNA. The D gene is left open where the match is weak. Not all rows give a size; the values are once, few, many and, for expanded clones, a class.

clone size: few
D gene: TRBD1
V gene: TRBV10-3
J gene: TRBJ1-1
CDR3 protein: CATGQGIGANTEAFF
CDR3 DNA: TGTGCCACTGGACAGGGGATTGGGGCGAACACTGAAGCTTTCTTT

clone size: NA
D gene: TRBD2
V gene: TRBV12-3/TRBV12-4
J gene: TRBJ2-5
CDR3 protein: CASRRTSGREETQYF
CDR3 DNA: TGTGCCAGCAGAAGGACTAGCGGGAGAGAGGAGACCCAGTACTTC

clone size: many
D gene: TRBD2
V gene: TRBV11-2
J gene: TRBJ2-2
CDR3 protein: CASSSLPGLGVAGELFF
CDR3 DNA: TGTGCCAGCAGCTCGTTACCGGGACTAGGCGTAGCCGGGGAGCTGTTTTTT

clone size: many
D gene: NA
V gene: TRBV27
J gene: TRBJ2-2
CDR3 protein: CASSLSLTGELFF
CDR3 DNA: TGTGCCAGCAGTTTAAGTCTCACCGGGGAGCTGTTTTTT

clone size: few
D gene: NA
V gene: TRBV5-1
J gene: TRBJ2-2
CDR3 protein: CASSFHPDATGELFF
CDR3 DNA: TGCGCCAGCAGCTTTCATCCGGACGCCACCGGGGAGCTGTTTTTT

clone size: many
D gene: NA
V gene: TRBV20-1
J gene: TRBJ2-5
CDR3 protein: CSASSLGVQETQYF
CDR3 DNA: TGCAGTGCTTCTTCACTGGGAGTCCAAGAGACCCAGTACTTC

clone size: many
D gene: NA
V gene: TRBV12-3/TRBV12-4
J gene: TRBJ2-5
CDR3 protein: CASSYNRETQYF
CDR3 DNA: TGTGCCAGCAGTTACAACAGAGAGACCCAGTACTTC

clone size: NA
D gene: NA
V gene: TRBV12-3/TRBV12-4
J gene: TRBJ2-1
CDR3 protein: CASSLMAPRVFF
CDR3 DNA: TGTGCCAGCAGTTTAATGGCTCCTCGGGTGTTCTTC

clone size: NA
D gene: NA
V gene: TRBV11-1
J gene: TRBJ2-5
CDR3 protein: CASSWSSGGQTVQETQYF
CDR3 DNA: TGTGCCAGCAGCTGGAGTTCGGGTGGGCAGACTGTCCAAGAGACCCAGTACTTC

clone size: many
D gene: NA
V gene: TRBV12-3/TRBV12-4
J gene: TRBJ2-3
CDR3 protein: CASSLGGDTQYF
CDR3 DNA: TGTGCCAGCAGCCTCGGGGGAGATACGCAGTATTTT

clone size: few
D gene: TRBD2
V gene: TRBV4-1
J gene: TRBJ2-4
CDR3 protein: CASSQDRASGNPKGIQYF
CDR3 DNA: TGCGCCAGCAGCCAAGATCGGGCTAGCGGGAACCCAAAAGGCATTCAGTACTTC

clone size: NA
D gene: NA
V gene: TRBV12-3/TRBV12-4
J gene: TRBJ1-1
CDR3 protein: CASSLLSANTEAFF
CDR3 DNA: TGTGCCAGCAGTTTATTATCAGCGAACACTGAAGCTTTCTTT

clone size: many
D gene: NA
V gene: TRBV29-1
J gene: TRBJ1-1
CDR3 protein: CSVIGQNTEAFF
CDR3 DNA: TGCAGCGTTATCGGACAGAACACTGAAGCTTTCTTT

clone size: NA
D gene: TRBD1
V gene: TRBV14
J gene: TRBJ2-1
CDR3 protein: CASSQLRDRGYNEQFF
CDR3 DNA: TGTGCCAGCAGCCAACTCCGGGACAGGGGATACAATGAGCAGTTCTTC

clone size: many
D gene: NA
V gene: TRBV27
J gene: TRBJ2-7
CDR3 protein: CASSLGNEQYF
CDR3 DNA: TGTGCCAGCAGTTTGGGGAACGAGCAGTACTTC

clone size: once
D gene: NA
V gene: TRBV21-1
J gene: TRBJ2-2
CDR3 protein: CASSKCLTGGGPANTGELFF
CDR3 DNA: TGTGCCAGCAGCAAATGCTTAACGGGAGGAGGGCCTGCGAACACCGGGGAGCTGTTTTTT

clone size: many
D gene: NA
V gene: TRBV6-5
J gene: TRBJ1-1
CDR3 protein: CASSTIRTGNTEAFF
CDR3 DNA: TGTGCCAGCAGTACTATACGCACAGGCAACACTGAAGCTTTCTTT

clone size: few
D gene: TRBD2
V gene: TRBV11-2
J gene: TRBJ2-5
CDR3 protein: CASSLGLAFSETQYF
CDR3 DNA: TGTGCCAGCAGCCTGGGACTAGCGTTTTCGGAGACCCAGTACTTC

clone size: NA
D gene: NA
V gene: TRBV6-1
J gene: TRBJ1-2
CDR3 protein: CASSTGQMYGYTF
CDR3 DNA: TGTGCCAGCAGCACCGGACAGATGTACGGCTACACCTTC

clone size: NA
D gene: NA
V gene: TRBV11-2
J gene: TRBJ2-3
CDR3 protein: CASSSTGQKASQYF
CDR3 DNA: TGTGCCAGCAGCTCGACGGGACAAAAAGCCTCGCAGTATTTT

clone size: many
D gene: NA
V gene: TRBV4-3
J gene: TRBJ2-1
CDR3 protein: CASSQESGLNEQFF
CDR3 DNA: TGCGCCAGCAGCCAAGAATCAGGCCTCAATGAGCAGTTCTTC

clone size: many
D gene: NA
V gene: TRBV5-1
J gene: TRBJ2-2
CDR3 protein: CASKVGSNTGELFF
CDR3 DNA: TGCGCCAGCAAGGTGGGGTCGAACACCGGGGAGCTGTTTTTT

clone size: NA
D gene: NA
V gene: TRBV3-1
J gene: TRBJ1-2
CDR3 protein: CASSQARATRRTYGYTF
CDR3 DNA: TGTGCCAGCAGCCAAGCGCGGGCCACCCGGCGAACCTATGGCTACACCTTC

clone size: many
D gene: TRBD2
V gene: TRBV20-1
J gene: TRBJ2-1
CDR3 protein: CSAPGTSLEQFF
CDR3 DNA: TGCAGTGCTCCCGGGACTAGCCTGGAGCAGTTCTTC

clone size: NA
D gene: TRBD2
V gene: TRBV20-1
J gene: TRBJ2-1
CDR3 protein: CSASPRLAGGYNKQFF
CDR3 DNA: TGCAGTGCTAGCCCTCGGTTAGCGGGGGGTTACAATAAGCAGTTCTTC

clone size: few
D gene: NA
V gene: TRBV28
J gene: TRBJ2-7
CDR3 protein: CASRTYGGLAYEQYF
CDR3 DNA: TGTGCCAGCAGAACCTATGGCGGGTTAGCCTACGAGCAGTACTTC

clone size: NA
D gene: TRBD2
V gene: TRBV27
J gene: TRBJ2-5
CDR3 protein: CASSLPASGSSETQYF
CDR3 DNA: TGTGCCAGCAGTCTCCCCGCTAGCGGGAGTTCTGAGACCCAGTACTTC

clone size: NA
D gene: NA
V gene: TRBV4-3
J gene: TRBJ2-3
CDR3 protein: CASSQLRDKRTDTQYF
CDR3 DNA: TGCGCCAGCAGCCAGCTCCGGGACAAACGCACAGATACGCAGTATTTT

clone size: NA
D gene: NA
V gene: TRBV12-3/TRBV12-4
J gene: TRBJ1-5
CDR3 protein: CASSPRQASNQPQHF
CDR3 DNA: TGTGCCAGCAGTCCCCGGCAGGCTAGCAATCAGCCCCAGCATTTT

clone size: few
D gene: NA
V gene: TRBV11-2
J gene: TRBJ2-1
CDR3 protein: CASTPTGDEQFF
CDR3 DNA: TGTGCCAGCACCCCAACCGGGGATGAGCAGTTCTTC

clone size: few
D gene: TRBD1
V gene: TRBV10-3
J gene: TRBJ1-1
CDR3 protein: CAISESPGQGILAFF
CDR3 DNA: TGTGCCATCAGTGAGTCTCCGGGACAGGGTATATTGGCTTTCTTT

clone size: many
D gene: NA
V gene: TRBV4-2
J gene: TRBJ1-1
CDR3 protein: CASSQDPNRQESTEAFF
CDR3 DNA: TGTGCCAGCAGCCAAGATCCCAATCGACAGGAAAGCACTGAAGCTTTCTTT

clone size: NA
D gene: NA
V gene: TRBV5-1
J gene: TRBJ2-5
CDR3 protein: CASSLIRRDQETQYF
CDR3 DNA: TGCGCCAGCAGCTTAATTCGCAGGGATCAAGAGACCCAGTACTTC

clone size: many
D gene: NA
V gene: TRBV27
J gene: TRBJ1-4
CDR3 protein: CASSPTDGGSEKLFF
CDR3 DNA: TGTGCCAGCAGTCCTACAGACGGCGGATCTGAAAAACTGTTTTTT

clone size: NA
D gene: TRBD1
V gene: TRBV12-5
J gene: TRBJ2-2
CDR3 protein: CAQGRTGGLMLSGELFF
CDR3 DNA: TGTGCTCAAGGTCGGACAGGGGGTTTGATGTTGTCCGGGGAGCTGTTTTTT

clone size: few
D gene: TRBD1
V gene: TRBV5-1
J gene: TRBJ2-1
CDR3 protein: CASSWGQGYDEQFF
CDR3 DNA: TGCGCCAGCAGCTGGGGACAGGGATACGATGAGCAGTTCTTC

clone size: many
D gene: NA
V gene: TRBV29-1
J gene: TRBJ2-1
CDR3 protein: CSVEEIYNEQFF
CDR3 DNA: TGCAGCGTTGAGGAAATCTACAATGAGCAGTTCTTC

clone size: NA
D gene: NA
V gene: TRBV11-2
J gene: TRBJ2-1
CDR3 protein: CASSFQGDGEQFF
CDR3 DNA: TGTGCCAGCAGCTTCCAAGGAGATGGGGAGCAGTTCTTC

clone size: NA
D gene: TRBD2
V gene: TRBV5-1
J gene: TRBJ2-5
CDR3 protein: CASSEAGGEETQYF
CDR3 DNA: TGCGCCAGCAGCGAGGCGGGAGGGGAAGAGACCCAGTACTTC

clone size: few
D gene: NA
V gene: TRBV7-3
J gene: TRBJ2-1
CDR3 protein: CASSPLNSYNEQFF
CDR3 DNA: TGTGCCAGCAGTCCCCTTAACTCCTACAATGAGCAGTTCTTC

clone size: many
D gene: TRBD1
V gene: TRBV9
J gene: TRBJ1-5
CDR3 protein: CASSAGTGELHNQPQHF
CDR3 DNA: TGTGCCAGCAGCGCCGGAACAGGGGAATTGCACAATCAGCCCCAGCATTTT

clone size: NA
D gene: TRBD1
V gene: TRBV7-9
J gene: TRBJ1-5
CDR3 protein: CASSGTGTGYQPQHF
CDR3 DNA: TGTGCCAGCAGCGGAACCGGGACAGGGTATCAGCCCCAGCATTTT

clone size: NA
D gene: TRBD2
V gene: TRBV30
J gene: TRBJ2-1
CDR3 protein: CAWMASGTYNEQFF
CDR3 DNA: TGTGCCTGGATGGCTAGCGGGACCTACAATGAGCAGTTCTTC